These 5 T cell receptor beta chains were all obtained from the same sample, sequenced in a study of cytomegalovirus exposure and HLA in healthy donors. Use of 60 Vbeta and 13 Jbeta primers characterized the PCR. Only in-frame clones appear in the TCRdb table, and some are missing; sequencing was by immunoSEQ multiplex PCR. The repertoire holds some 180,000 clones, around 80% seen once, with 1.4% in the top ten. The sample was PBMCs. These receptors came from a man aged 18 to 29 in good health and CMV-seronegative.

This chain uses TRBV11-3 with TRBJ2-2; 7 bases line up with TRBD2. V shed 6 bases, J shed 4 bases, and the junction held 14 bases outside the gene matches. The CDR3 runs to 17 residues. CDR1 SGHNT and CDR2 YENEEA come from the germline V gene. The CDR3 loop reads CASSYSGWEPRTGELFF. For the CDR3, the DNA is TGTGCCAGCAGTTATAGCGGGTGGGAGCCGCGCACCGGGGAGCTGTTTTTT.

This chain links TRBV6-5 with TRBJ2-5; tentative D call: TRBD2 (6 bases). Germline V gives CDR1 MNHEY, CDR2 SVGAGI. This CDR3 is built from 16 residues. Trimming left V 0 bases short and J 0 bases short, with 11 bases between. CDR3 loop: CASSYSGGAYQETQYF. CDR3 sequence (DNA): TGTGCCAGCAGTTACTCGGGGGGAGCTTACCAAGAGACCCAGTACTTC.

The CDR3 is CASSLDMEYGYTF. In DNA form, the CDR3 reads TGTGCCAGCAGCTTGGATATGGAGTATGGCTACACCTTC. The chain is built from TRBV5-6 and TRBJ1-2, with D unresolved. Trimming shortened V by 0 bases and J by 5 bases, and 8 bases separated the two germline ends. CDR1 SGHDT and CDR2 YYEEEE come from the germline V gene. The CDR3 sequence is 13 residues long.

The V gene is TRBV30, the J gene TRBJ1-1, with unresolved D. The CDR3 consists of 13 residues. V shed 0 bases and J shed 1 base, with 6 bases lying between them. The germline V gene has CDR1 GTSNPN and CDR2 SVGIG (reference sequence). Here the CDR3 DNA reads TGTGCCTGGAGTGTGAGGTGGAACACTGAAGCTTTCTTT. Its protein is CAWSVRWNTEAFF.

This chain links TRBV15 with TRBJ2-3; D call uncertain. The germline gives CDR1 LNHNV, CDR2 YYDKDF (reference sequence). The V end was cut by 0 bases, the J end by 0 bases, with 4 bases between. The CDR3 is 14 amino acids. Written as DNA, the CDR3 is TGTGCCACCAGCAGAGATCTTAGCACAGATACGCAGTATTTT. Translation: CATSRDLSTDTQYF. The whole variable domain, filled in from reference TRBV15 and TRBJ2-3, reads DAMVIQNPRYQVTQFGKPVTLSCSQTLNHNVMYWYQQKSSQAPKLLFHYYDKDFNNEADTPDNFQSRRPNTSFCFLDIRSPGLGDTAMYLCATSRDLSTDTQYFGPGTRLTVL.